This T cell receptor beta chain was identified in a study of blood T cell repertoires in COVID-19. Study-level information: Acute and convalescent COVID-19 specimens originated in the United States, Italy and Spain.

Seattle patients were enrolled during active infection and followed longitudinally. Produced via immunoSEQ multiplex PCR; TCRdb's table is partial and in-frame only. The table has approximately 150,000 clones, approximately 85% seen once. The source of this sequence is a woman older than 75 with COVID-19, enrolled during active disease. The sequenced sample consisted of peripheral blood.

In nucleotides, the CDR3 is TGTGCCAGCAGCGACGGGCAGGAGGGGTATGGCTACACCTTC. Its translation: CASSDGQEGYGYTF. The chain combines TRBV28 with TRBJ1-2; TRBD1 might be the D (5 bases). The V gene lost 6 bases and the J gene lost 5 bases, with 16 bases spanning the gap. Germline V gene lookup returns CDR1 MDHEN and CDR2 SYDVKM. The CDR3 has 14 amino acids.